This T cell receptor (beta chain) is drawn from a study of stem cell transplantation in POMP-related autoinflammatory disease. The wider study: Hypothesis: faulty thymoproteasomes impair CD8+ T-cell selection, skewing TRB repertoires.

V lost 6 bases and J lost 9; bases outside the gene matches: 4. The CDR3 is 11 residues long. Germline CDR1 reads SQVTM; CDR2 reads ANQGSEA. Libraries were prepared by immunoSEQ multiplex PCR; TCRdb keeps only in-frame clonotypes and omits some of them. The profile shows 30,000 or so clones, 85% to 90% of them singletons. PRAID featured immunodeficiency plus autoinflammation. V gene TRBV29-1 combines with J gene TRBJ2-1; 8 bases match TRBD1. This TCR was recovered from a human donor with POMP-related autoinflammation and immune dysregulation (PRAID). The input for sequencing was CD4+ T cells from PBMCs, taken before stem cell transplantation. The CDR3 bases are TGCAGCGTCGGGCAGGGGGCTGAGCAGTTCTTC. Protein: CSVGQGAEQFF.